The next 10 T cell receptor beta chains were all read from a single sample in a study of control samples from healthy donors and cancer patients. The protocol was immunoSEQ multiplex PCR, while the TCRdb copy is restricted to in-frame clones and leaves out a portion. The sample shows 130,000 or so clones, approximately 92% of them seen only once. Input material: blood. The receptors here all came from a man aged 18 to 29 in good health.

The chain joins TRBV10-3 to TRBJ1-2, with 10 nucleotides matching TRBD1. This CDR3 is 15 amino acids long. J was trimmed by 8 bases and V by 3 bases; bases with no gene match: 9. The V gene's germline CDR1 is ENHRY and CDR2 SYGVKD. In DNA form, the CDR3 reads TGTGCCATCAGTGACCCCGACAGGGGGCAAGGAGGCTACACCTTC. It yields the protein CAISDPDRGQGGYTF.

The V call is TRBV27, the J call TRBJ2-3, with D perhaps being TRBD1 or TRBD2 (5 bases each). Germline V lookup: CDR1 MNHEY, CDR2 SMNVEV (reference sequence). V was clipped by 3 bases and J by 4 bases, with 17 bases between them. The CDR3 is 16 residues long. CDR3 sequence: CASSFERGRGADTQYF. CDR3 nucleotides: TGTGCCAGCAGTTTCGAACGGGGAAGGGGCGCAGATACGCAGTATTTT.

J is TRBJ1-5 and V is TRBV6-6; a possible D gene is TRBD1 (5 bases). There are 13 residues in the CDR3. V lost 4 bases, J lost 5 bases, and 9 bases lay in between. The germline CDR1 and CDR2 sequences are MNHNY and SVGAGI (reference sequence). Written as DNA, the CDR3 is TGTGCCAGCAGTTTTCGGGGGGATCAGCCCCAGCATTTT. Translating gives CASSFRGDQPQHF.

This rearrangement joins TRBV6-5 to TRBJ2-2; D perhaps matches TRBD2 (5 bases). There are 14 residues in the CDR3. The V and J ends lost 8 bases and 6 bases respectively, with 16 bases between them. CDR1 and CDR2 (germline): MNHEY, SVGAGI. The CDR3 nucleotides are TGTGCCAGCGAATCCGGACTCAGGCCCGGGGAGCTGTTTTTT. It specifies CASESGLRPGELFF.

The chain has TRBV11-3 and TRBJ2-1, with 7 bases matching TRBD1. The CDR3 consists of 15 residues. Germline trimming cut 5 bases from V and 2 bases from J; bases unmatched to any gene: 6. Germline CDR1 reads SGHNT; CDR2 reads YENEEA. CDR3 amino acids: CASSPTGVTYNEQFF. In DNA, the CDR3 is TGTGCCAGCAGCCCAACAGGGGTCACCTACAATGAGCAGTTCTTC.

The CDR3 protein is CASGFSTNTEAFF. For the CDR3, the DNA is TGTGCTAGTGGTTTCAGTACAAACACTGAAGCTTTCTTT. The chain recombines TRBV12-5 with TRBJ1-1; D uncertain. V lost 3 bases and J lost 2, with 7 bases in between. CDR1 and CDR2 (germline): LGHNT, FRNRAP. This CDR3 is built from 13 residues.

This sequence joins TRBV19 and TRBJ2-7; D is uncertain. The CDR3 runs 14 residues. The V gene's germline CDR1 is LNHDA and CDR2 SQIVND (reference sequence). The V and J ends lost 2 bases and 2 bases respectively, with 10 bases between them. The CDR3 region is CASSILDGAYEQYF. The DNA for the CDR3 is TGTGCCAGTAGTATATTGGACGGTGCCTACGAGCAGTACTTC.

The CDR3 DNA follows: TGCGCCAGCAGCCAAGGACTGAGGAGAACCTCCTATAATTCACCCCTCCACTTT. Protein product: CASSQGLRRTSYNSPLHF. The chain recombines TRBV4-1 with TRBJ1-6; D is undetermined. The CDR3 runs to 18 residues. Germline assignment: CDR1 MGHRA and CDR2 YSYEKL. V was trimmed by 1 base and J by 0 bases, leaving 13 bases between them.

The chain joins TRBV15 to TRBJ1-2, with D hard to call. Trimming took 0 bases from V and 4 from J, leaving 3 bases between them. CDR1 and CDR2 from the germline V gene are LNHNV and YYDKDF (reference sequence). CDR3 length equals 12 residues. In DNA form, the CDR3 reads TGTGCCACCAGCAGAGATCTCTATGGCTACACCTTC. It is translated as CATSRDLYGYTF. Full variable domain (missing parts from reference TRBV15 and TRBJ1-2): DAMVIQNPRYQVTQFGKPVTLSCSQTLNHNVMYWYQQKSSQAPKLLFHYYDKDFNNEADTPDNFQSRRPNTSFCFLDIRSPGLGDTAMYLCATSRDLYGYTFGSGTRLTVV.

The chain recombines TRBV7-9 with TRBJ1-6, with 8 nucleotides matching TRBD1. Looked up from germline, CDR1 is SEHNR and CDR2 is FQNEAQ (reference sequence). Trimming cost V 5 bases and J 8 bases; bases outside gene matches: 8. This CDR3 contains 15 residues. For the CDR3, the DNA is TGTGCCAGCAGCCCACGCGGGACAGGAGATTCACCCCTCCACTTT. As protein: CASSPRGTGDSPLHF. The whole variable domain, remainder taken from reference TRBV7-9 and TRBJ1-6, is DTGVSQNPRHKITKRGQNVTFRCDPISEHNRLYWYRQTLGQGPEFLTYFQNEAQLEKSRLLSDRFSAERPKGSFSTLEIQRTEQGDSAMYLCASSPRGTGDSPLHFGNGTRLTVT.